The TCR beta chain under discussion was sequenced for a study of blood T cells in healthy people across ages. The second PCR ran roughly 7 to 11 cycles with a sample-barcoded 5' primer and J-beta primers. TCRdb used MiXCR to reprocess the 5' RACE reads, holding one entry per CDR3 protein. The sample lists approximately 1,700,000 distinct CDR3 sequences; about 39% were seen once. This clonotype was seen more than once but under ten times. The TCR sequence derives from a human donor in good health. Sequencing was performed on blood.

CDR3 nucleotide sequence: TGTGCCAGCAGCCAAGTAGGACGTGGGTCTGGGGCCAACGTCCTGACTTTC. Residues: CASSQVGRGSGANVLTF. The rearrangement joins TRBV4-2 to TRBJ2-6, with D uncertain. The CDR3 is 17 residues long. Germline V gene data show CDR1 as LGHNA and CDR2 as YNFKEQ. V was pared by 1 base and J by 1 base, with 11 bases between.